The rows below give T cell receptor beta chains drawn from one sample of a study of identical twins. TCRdb re-derived calls from the 5' RACE reads in MiXCR, one entry per CDR3 protein. Among 400,000 to 500,000 distinct CDR3 sequences, about 13% were seen once, and the ten largest hold approximately 1%. This sample also appeared in a second study, on yellow fever vaccine responses in identical twins.

The sample consisted of CD4+ T cells sorted from blood. The receptors stem from a woman between 18 and 29 years old in good health. CDR3s include the opening cysteine and the closing phenylalanine or tryptophan. D genes are given only for firm matches. Size values are once, few and many counts, or a class for expanded clones, and some rows have none.

J gene,D gene,clone size,V gene,CDR3 protein,CDR3 DNA
TRBJ2-1,TRBD2,many,TRBV5-1,CASSPRLAGLVEQFF,TGCGCCAGCAGCCCAAGACTAGCGGGACTGGTTGAGCAGTTCTTC
TRBJ1-4,-,few,TRBV29-1,CSVAAPTNEKLFF,TGCAGCGTTGCGGCCCCAACTAATGAAAAACTGTTTTTT
TRBJ2-1,-,-,TRBV5-1,CASSLVTVNEQFF,TGCGCCAGCAGCTTGGTCACAGTCAATGAGCAGTTCTTC
TRBJ2-3,TRBD1,-,TRBV10-2,CASAEGGTRTDTQYF,TGCGCCAGTGCCGAAGGGGGCACCCGCACAGATACGCAGTATTTT
TRBJ1-6,TRBD1,-,TRBV10-3,CAIRRTGDNSPLHF,TGTGCCATCAGAAGGACAGGGGATAATTCACCCCTCCACTTT
TRBJ2-2,TRBD2,-,TRBV4-3,CASSQRGLGNTGELFF,TGCGCCAGCAGCCAGCGTGGACTAGGAAACACCGGGGAGCTGTTTTTT
TRBJ1-2,-,-,TRBV6-1,CASSREANYGYTF,TGTGCCAGCAGCCGCGAGGCTAACTATGGCTACACCTTC
TRBJ1-2,TRBD1,few,TRBV19,CASRSQTGTYGYTF,TGTGCCAGTAGGTCACAGACAGGGACCTATGGCTACACCTTC
TRBJ2-5,TRBD2,-,TRBV5-6,CASSLLAGVQETQYF,TGTGCCAGCAGCTTACTAGCGGGAGTGCAAGAGACCCAGTACTTC
TRBJ2-4,-,-,TRBV6-2/TRBV6-3,CASSYSVGENIQYF,TGTGCCAGCAGTTACTCAGTGGGAGAGAACATTCAGTACTTC
TRBJ1-2,TRBD1,many,TRBV5-5,CASSPKPGTGNGYTF,TGTGCCAGCAGCCCAAAACCCGGGACAGGGAATGGCTACACCTTC
TRBJ1-1,-,-,TRBV20-1,CSARDARGGTEAFF,TGCAGTGCTAGAGATGCACGCGGGGGCACTGAAGCTTTCTTT
TRBJ2-5,-,-,TRBV18,CASSQTTQETQYF,TGTGCCAGCTCCCAAACTACCCAAGAGACCCAGTACTTC
TRBJ2-5,TRBD2,-,TRBV14,CASSQGGHRGGETQYF,TGTGCCAGCAGCCAAGGCGGACACCGGGGGGGAGAGACCCAGTACTTC
TRBJ2-3,-,many,TRBV15,CATLLLARPDTQYF,TGTGCCACCTTATTATTAGCGCGGCCAGATACGCAGTATTTT
TRBJ2-1,TRBD2,-,TRBV6-2/TRBV6-3,CASSYSVKTGTSPLEQFF,TGTGCCAGCAGTTACTCGGTTAAGACCGGGACTAGTCCGCTTGAGCAGTTCTTC
TRBJ2-1,-,few,TRBV7-2,CASSPSWQGENNEQFF,TGTGCCAGCAGCCCATCGTGGCAGGGTGAGAACAATGAGCAGTTCTTC
TRBJ2-1,-,many,TRBV5-1,CASSLSGTATREQFF,TGCGCCAGCAGCCTAAGTGGGACGGCGACAAGAGAGCAGTTCTTC
TRBJ1-4,TRBD1,-,TRBV20-1,CSAFPGTGGREKLFF,TGCAGTGCTTTCCCCGGGACAGGGGGCAGAGAAAAACTGTTTTTT
TRBJ2-1,-,-,TRBV5-1,CASSLEAQGLDYNEQFF,TGCGCCAGCAGCTTGGAGGCCCAGGGTCTTGACTACAATGAGCAGTTCTTC
TRBJ2-1,-,few,TRBV14,CASSQVPGRQFF,TGTGCCAGCAGCCAAGTTCCGGGTCGACAGTTCTTC
TRBJ2-5,-,few,TRBV9,CASSVDPLAEGTQYF,TGTGCCAGCAGCGTAGACCCGCTTGCGGAAGGGACCCAGTACTTC
TRBJ1-5,TRBD1,few,TRBV29-1,CSVVGQYNQPQHF,TGCAGCGTCGTGGGACAGTACAATCAGCCCCAGCATTTT
TRBJ2-7,-,many,TRBV25-1,CASSEGSTGRGQYF,TGTGCCAGCAGTGAAGGGTCGACAGGACGGGGGCAGTACTTC
TRBJ2-3,-,few,TRBV29-1,CSVGQNPSYTQYF,TGCAGCGTTGGACAGAACCCATCGTATACGCAGTATTTT
TRBJ1-5,-,-,TRBV2,CASKGEINSNQPQHF,TGTGCCAGCAAAGGGGAGATCAATAGCAATCAGCCCCAGCATTTT
TRBJ2-5,TRBD2,few,TRBV27,CASSPPGLRAQYF,TGTGCCAGCAGTCCTCCGGGACTAAGGGCCCAGTACTTC
TRBJ2-3,-,few,TRBV5-1,CASSSQWQTDTQYF,TGCGCCAGCAGCTCCCAATGGCAGACAGATACGCAGTATTTT
TRBJ2-4,-,-,TRBV5-1,CASSLVQGKGNIQYF,TGCGCCAGCAGCTTGGTTCAGGGAAAGGGAAACATTCAGTACTTC
TRBJ1-6,TRBD1,few,TRBV9,CASSLLDGTGTSPLHF,TGTGCCAGCAGCCTCTTAGACGGGACAGGGACCTCACCCCTCCACTTT
TRBJ2-1,-,few,TRBV5-1,CASSLELASNEQFF,TGCGCCAGCAGCTTGGAACTAGCCTCCAATGAGCAGTTCTTC
TRBJ2-3,-,-,TRBV3-1,CASSHSTLVDTQYF,TGTGCCAGCAGCCATTCTACTTTAGTGGATACGCAGTATTTT
TRBJ1-5,-,many,TRBV29-1,CSVGDQNQPQHF,TGCAGCGTTGGTGACCAGAATCAGCCCCAGCATTTT
TRBJ1-1,-,few,TRBV29-1,CSVGGGRGGTEAFF,TGCAGCGTTGGGGGGGGGCGAGGTGGCACTGAAGCTTTCTTT
TRBJ1-1,-,many,TRBV28,CATQGLRLGGDTEAFF,TGTGCCACACAGGGTCTACGGTTGGGGGGGGACACTGAAGCTTTCTTT
TRBJ2-2,-,once,TRBV10-3,CAMRGLNTGELFF,TGTGCCATGAGGGGTCTAAACACCGGGGAGCTGTTTTTT